The entry below gives a single T cell receptor beta chain sequence along with its context. Its antigen remains unidentified. It has no much larger one-base neighbor in the sample; base qualities were not kept. The data stem from a study of blood T cell repertoires in COVID-19 (dated by TCRdb to about 2020). At the level of the whole study: Samples covering the acute and convalescent phases of COVID-19 were provided by collaborators in the United States, Italy and Spain. Samples were obtained from the ongoing ImmuneRACE study (first 160 participants) and from over 1,000 subjects provided by 6 global collaborators. Where available, HLA class I and class II types were taken from metadata supplied by the sample provider and were not determined by assay-based typing. The sample metadata nearly always contained a de-identified subject ID, COVID-19 status, age in years and sex. The material from the prospective study consisted of cDNA or gDNA derived from T cells, B-cell-depleted T cells, or PBMCs. The repertoires were released in a freely available public database intended as a resource for research on the immune response to SARS-CoV-2. Deeply sampled blood TCRbeta repertoires from subjects exposed to, actively infected with, or recovered from COVID-19 were included in the dataset. The research as a whole found: Clinical and demographic metadata were provided uncurated, with the amount varying by source and participant.

The immunoSEQ Assay, a bias-controlled multiplex PCR, was used to amplify TCRbeta CDR3 regions from genomic DNA. For the original study's pipeline: Within the assay, amplification of reference gene primers was used to estimate how many nucleated cells each sample contained. To quantify the absolute abundance of each unique TCRbeta CDR3 rearrangement, sequence reads were collapsed and filtered. For each sample, productive Simpson clonality was calculated by taking the square root of Simpson's diversity index across productive rearrangements. Drawn from immuneACCESS, this table holds only the in-frame rearrangements with V and J called that TCRdb kept. Clones are partly lost; checked studies trace under half to an unresolved V gene and leave the rest unexplained. The V and J calls and clone size come from that table; D and trimming were worked out from the DNA. The sample records more than 250,000 clones, around 83% of which are singletons. Jointly, the top ten make up roughly 1.1% of the sample.

There are 13 amino acids in the CDR3, from cysteine to phenylalanine inclusive. Solely the CDR3 DNA is kept, with 39 bases framed from the first base. Here V drops 3 bases and J drops 9 bases, and the junction holds 5 bases not matched to any gene. Per the germline V gene, SGHTA is the CDR1 and FQGNSA is the CDR2. Whole blood was collected in K2EDTA tubes by collaborating institutions according to the institutions' own protocols. For TCRbeta analysis, collaborators shipped samples as frozen whole blood, isolated PBMCs, or DNA extracted from either of those sample types. The chain couples TRBV7-2 to TRBJ2-1, and TRBD2 matches 7 of the central bases. The sequence was obtained from a woman aged 45-65 years with acute or convalescent COVID-19. Material: peripheral blood. The nucleotide sequence is TGTGCCAGCAGCTTCGAGACTAGCAGTGAGCAGTTCTTC. The encoded protein is CASSFETSSEQFF.